This T cell receptor (beta chain) was sequenced for a study of identical twins. TCRdb reanalysed the 5' RACE reads using MiXCR and keeps one entry per CDR3 protein. Of over 550,000 distinct CDR3 sequences listed, just over 7% were seen once; the top ten hold 1.6%. In its sample, this clonotype was seen a few times. These records were also assigned to another study, of yellow fever vaccine responses in identical twins.

Sequenced: PBMCs. The TCR comes from a woman younger than 30 in good health.

This chain's CDR3 is CASSPLAGDYYNEQFF. In DNA, the CDR3 is TGTGCCAGCAGTCCACTAGCGGGGGATTACTACAATGAGCAGTTCTTC. This sequence joins TRBV12-3 or TRBV12-4 and TRBJ2-1; 11 bases are a match to TRBD2. Losses at the gene ends were 5 bases for V and 3 bases for J; bases not matched to a gene: 6. The CDR3 totals 16 residues.